This T cell receptor beta chain appears in the sequencing data of a study of T-cell memory formation after mild COVID-19 listed by TCRdb under 2021. In the study overall: Most TCR sequence clusters were specific to one of the two donors. Longitudinal TCRalpha and TCRbeta repertoire sequencing tracked T-cell clones expanding and contracting after mild COVID-19 in a couple of donors. The cohort was made up of two young adult volunteers, one female and one male, who were previously healthy.

TCRdb shows the sequencer as Illumina NovaSeq 6000. TCRalpha and TCRbeta cDNA libraries were constructed by 5'RACE with constant-segment primers, with sample barcodes and unique molecular identifiers being introduced. RNA was extracted from every sample with Trizol reagent. Amplification of the libraries took two PCR steps, and the second step added a second sample barcode plus Illumina TruSeq adapters. Sequencing of the libraries was done on an Illumina NovaSeq, producing 2 x 150 bp paired-end reads. From the authors' description of their analysis: The reads were demultiplexed and collapsed into UMI-guided consensus sequences using migec v1.2.7. Using mixcr v2.1.11, the UMI consensuses were aligned to TRA and TRB V and J templates and assembled into clonotypes. Clonotypes were classified as expanded or contracted when called significant by both edgeR and NoisET, with noise models trained on biological replicates. For edgeR calls, the thresholds were a false discovery rate-adjusted p below 0.01 and a log2 fold-change of 1. As an exploratory analysis of dynamics, PCA with hierarchical clustering was applied to max-normalized trajectories of the 1000 most abundant clonotypes. The CD4 or CD8 phenotype of responding clones was assigned using the separately sequenced CD4+ and CD8+ repertoires. Using fastp at Q25 and MiXCR, TCRdb reprocessed the public reads and kept productive beta chains. Each CDR3 protein gets just one entry, which takes the most common genes and DNA from the rows behind it. The V and J calls here are based on TCRdb, not the publication. This sample has roughly 99,000 distinct CDR3 sequences in its table, and around 15% of those were observed once. 39% of the sample lies in the top ten.

General conclusions and limits of the study: Clones contracting from day 15 to 85 had balanced CD4/CD8 phenotypes, while a second wave expanding from day 15 to 37 was biased towards CD4+. Whether the second-wave clones peaking on day 37 were SARS-CoV-2 specific was not confirmed. Some responding clones were detected in pre-infection memory, which suggested that pre-existing cross-reactive memory T cells had joined the SARS-CoV-2 response. The study covered only a couple of mild cases, and larger cohorts including severe cases with pre-infection samples were considered necessary. Contracting CD4+ clones were located mainly in the CM and EM memory subsets, whereas CD8+ clones were found to be enriched in EMRA.

The sample holds a few counts of this clonotype. No antigen is known for it. Within one base of it there is no much larger clone, and no base qualities were kept. PBMCs were isolated by Ficoll-Paque density gradient centrifugation. Taken from the germline V gene, the CDR1 and CDR2 loops are MNHEY and SVGEGT. The CDR3 starts with the cysteine, ends with the phenylalanine, and has 15 residues. CDR3 DNA only is kept here, 45 bases in frame from base 1. V is clipped by 2 bases and J by 5 bases, and the sequence between their germline boundaries is 15 bases long. Input material: PBMCs or a T cell subset sorted from them (not recorded which). This TCR came from a man aged 18 to 30 who had mild COVID-19 (a few samples of this study predate the infection). The sample titles of this study are shuffled in the database, so cell type and time point are left out; the donor was told from shared clones. The rearranged chain carries TRBV6-2 or TRBV6-3 and TRBJ2-5; the D gene assignment is perhaps TRBD1 or TRBD2, with each matching 6 bases. The CDR3 protein: CASSYDFRGQETQYF. The DNA sequence follows: TGTGCCAGCAGTTACGATTTTCGGGGGCAGGAGACCCAGTACTTC.